This T cell receptor beta chain stems from a study of early T cells in non-severe SARS-CoV-2 infection (dated by TCRdb to the early 2020s). With respect to the entire study: Because TCR sequencing was done on bulk RNA from unsorted whole blood, the alpha and beta chains could not be paired.

A case-control design nested within a healthcare worker cohort in London, UK, was used, with weekly nasopharyngeal swab PCR tests and blood sampling performed. Healthcare workers were recruited between 23 and 31 March 2020, during the week of the UK lockdown, and were followed weekly for up to roughly 15 weeks. Receptors were amplified or captured by 5' RACE. The data were produced on a NextSeq 500. To correct for sequencing error and PCR bias, the TCR library protocol tagged individual cDNA molecules with unique molecular identifiers. Both TCR alpha and beta chains were sequenced, and tight co-correlation was observed between alpha and beta sequence abundances in each sample. On the authors' methods: Decombinator V4 was used to perform V gene, J gene and CDR3 annotation of TCR sequences. Expanded TCRs were defined as changing significantly between any two time points under a Poisson model with p below 0.0001. TCR abundances were normalised to the total number of TCRs sequenced per sample and expressed as counts per million. MAIT TCRs were defined by TRAV1-2 paired with TRAJ12, TRAJ20 or TRAJ33, and iNKT TCRs by TRAV10 paired with TRAJ18. VDJdb, accessed 1 November 2021, was searched for CMV, EBV and SARS-CoV-2 annotated TCRs, excluding TCRs annotated for multiple antigens. TCRdb trimmed the raw reads at Q25, called clones with MiXCR and kept productive beta chains. Merged by CDR3 protein, the rows form single entries marked with the most common genes and DNA. These V and J calls originate from TCRdb's pipeline instead of the authors' own analysis. In all, the sample holds under 90,000 distinct CDR3 sequences, and approximately 13% of those were seen once. The leading ten clones occupy about 6.4% of the sample.

Regarding this clonotype: Its antigen remains unidentified. No per-base quality is available; no much larger clone lies one base away.

General study outcomes and caveats: VDJdb matching was skewed toward anti-spike CD8 responses and likely underestimated virus-specific expansions, missing private and CD4 specificities.

The junction shows trimming of 0 bases on V and 4 bases on J, plus 12 bases between the germline ends. The CDR3 runs 15 residues from the cysteine to the phenylalanine. Only CDR3 DNA is held: 45 bases, read in frame from base 1. CDR1 and CDR2, looked up from the germline V gene, are MGHRA and YSYEKL. Sequencing input: whole blood. The chain uses TRBV4-1 and TRBJ1-2, with the identity of the D gene unclear. This receptor was taken from an adult who was a healthcare worker with PCR-confirmed SARS-CoV-2 infection or an uninfected control (not recorded which). The CDR3 is CASSQETLVGYGYTF. The nucleotide sequence reads as follows: TGCGCCAGCAGCCAAGAGACACTGGTGGGCTATGGCTACACCTTC.